This is a list of T cell receptor beta chains from one sample in a study of blood T cell repertoires in COVID-19. The repertoire was sequenced with immunoSEQ multiplex PCR; TCRdb's copy has only in-frame clones and lacks some. This table holds 200,000 to 250,000 clones, around three quarters found once. Sequencing was performed on peripheral blood. The origin of the receptors is a woman in her 70s with acute or convalescent COVID-19. Both conserved end residues are part of each CDR3. The order of the fields is V gene, clone size, J gene, D gene, CDR3 protein, CDR3 DNA. D genes are given only for firm matches. Part of the rows lack a size; the others show once, few, many or a class for expanded clones.

v_gene: TRBV7-6; abundance: .; j_gene: TRBJ2-5; d_gene: TRBD1; CDR3aa: CASSPGQGVQETQYF; CDR3nt: TGTGCCAGCAGCCCGGGACAGGGGGTTCAAGAGACCCAGTACTTC
v_gene: TRBV6-5; abundance: .; j_gene: TRBJ1-3; d_gene: .; CDR3aa: CASGFVDSSGNTIYF; CDR3nt: TGTGCCAGCGGATTCGTGGACAGCTCTGGAAACACCATATATTTT
v_gene: TRBV18; abundance: .; j_gene: TRBJ2-5; d_gene: .; CDR3aa: CASSPPGELGETQYF; CDR3nt: TGTGCCAGCTCACCCCCGGGGGAGTTGGGAGAGACCCAGTACTTC
v_gene: TRBV6-2/TRBV6-3; abundance: few; j_gene: TRBJ2-7; d_gene: TRBD2; CDR3aa: CASSYERGAYEQYF; CDR3nt: TGTGCCAGCAGTTATGAGCGGGGGGCCTACGAGCAGTACTTC
v_gene: TRBV2; abundance: .; j_gene: TRBJ1-2; d_gene: .; CDR3aa: CASSESGQVDGYTF; CDR3nt: TGTGCCAGCAGTGAAAGTGGGCAGGTTGACGGCTACACCTTC
v_gene: TRBV6-5; abundance: .; j_gene: TRBJ2-2; d_gene: TRBD1; CDR3aa: CASSYSLGQGELFF; CDR3nt: TGTGCCAGCAGTTACTCCTTAGGACAGGGAGAGCTGTTTTTT
v_gene: TRBV24-1; abundance: .; j_gene: TRBJ2-2; d_gene: .; CDR3aa: CATSARGNTGELFF; CDR3nt: TGTGCCACCAGTGCCCGCGGGAACACCGGGGAGCTGTTTTTT
v_gene: TRBV18; abundance: .; j_gene: TRBJ2-2; d_gene: .; CDR3aa: CASSPRDSTGELFF; CDR3nt: TGTGCCAGCTCACCGCGGGACAGCACCGGGGAGCTGTTTTTT
v_gene: TRBV6-5; abundance: .; j_gene: TRBJ2-7; d_gene: TRBD1; CDR3aa: CASSSDRAGHEQYF; CDR3nt: TGTGCCAGCAGTTCGGACAGGGCAGGCCACGAGCAGTACTTC
v_gene: TRBV6-5; abundance: few; j_gene: TRBJ1-1; d_gene: .; CDR3aa: CASSYDLRNTEAFF; CDR3nt: TGTGCCAGCAGTTACGATCTGAGGAACACTGAAGCTTTCTTT
v_gene: TRBV7-9; abundance: .; j_gene: TRBJ1-6; d_gene: TRBD1; CDR3aa: CASSFGQGHNSPLHF; CDR3nt: TGTGCCAGCAGCTTTGGACAGGGGCATAATTCACCCCTCCACTTT
v_gene: TRBV5-1; abundance: once; j_gene: TRBJ2-3; d_gene: .; CDR3aa: CASSLRGSSTSTDTQYF; CDR3nt: TGCGCCAGCAGCTTGAGGGGAAGCTCGACTAGCACAGATACGCAGTATTTT
v_gene: TRBV7-2; abundance: .; j_gene: TRBJ2-3; d_gene: TRBD2; CDR3aa: CASSGLAGGFGDTQYF; CDR3nt: TGTGCCAGCAGCGGGCTAGCGGGGGGATTTGGCGATACGCAGTATTTT